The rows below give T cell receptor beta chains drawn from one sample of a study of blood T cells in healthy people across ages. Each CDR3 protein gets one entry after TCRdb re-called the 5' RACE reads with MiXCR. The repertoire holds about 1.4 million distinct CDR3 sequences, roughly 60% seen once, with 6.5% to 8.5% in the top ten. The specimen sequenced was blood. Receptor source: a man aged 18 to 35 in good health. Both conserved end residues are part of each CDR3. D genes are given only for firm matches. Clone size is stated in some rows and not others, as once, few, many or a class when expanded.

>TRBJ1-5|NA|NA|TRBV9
CASSEDLSLGQPQHF
TGTGCCAGCAGCGAGGACTTGTCTCTTGGGCAGCCCCAGCATTTT
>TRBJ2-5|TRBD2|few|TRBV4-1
CASSQRSGGQETQYF
TGCGCCAGCAGCCAGAGAAGCGGGGGCCAAGAGACCCAGTACTTC
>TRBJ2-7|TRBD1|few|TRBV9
CASSSGQASYEQYF
TGTGCCAGCAGCTCCGGACAGGCCTCCTACGAGCAGTACTTC
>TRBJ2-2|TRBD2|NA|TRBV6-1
CASSEGGSDTGELFF
TGTGCCAGCAGCGAGGGCGGGAGTGATACCGGGGAGCTGTTTTTT
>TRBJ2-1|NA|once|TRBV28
CASSWPMGLGHNEQFF
TGTGCCAGCAGTTGGCCCATGGGACTTGGACACAATGAGCAGTTCTTC
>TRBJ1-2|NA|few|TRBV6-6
CASSPYAGGDDYGYTF
TGTGCCAGCAGTCCCTATGCGGGGGGCGACGACTATGGCTACACCTTC
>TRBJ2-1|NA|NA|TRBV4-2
CASNLGGNEQFF
TGTGCCAGCAACCTGGGGGGCAATGAGCAGTTCTTC
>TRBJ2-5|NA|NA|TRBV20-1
CSADSNSQETQYF
TGCAGTGCCGACAGTAATAGCCAAGAGACCCAGTACTTC
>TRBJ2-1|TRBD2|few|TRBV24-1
CATSLTGTSGRISYNEQFF
TGTGCCACCAGCCTAACCGGGACTAGCGGGAGAATATCCTACAATGAGCAGTTCTTC
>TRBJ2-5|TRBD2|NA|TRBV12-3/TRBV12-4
CASSPSGMNQETQYF
TGTGCCAGCAGCCCTAGCGGGATGAACCAAGAGACCCAGTACTTC
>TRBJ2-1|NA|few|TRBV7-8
CASSLKGAVVYEQFF
TGTGCCAGCAGCTTAAAAGGGGCCGTCGTCTATGAGCAGTTCTTC
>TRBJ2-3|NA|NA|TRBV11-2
CASSQGGVRGDTQYF
TGTGCCAGCAGCCAGGGGGGGGTGAGGGGGGATACGCAGTATTTT
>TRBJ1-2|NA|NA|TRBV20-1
CSARAPGGGLYGYTF
TGCAGTGCTAGAGCCCCCGGGGGGGGACTCTATGGCTACACCTTC
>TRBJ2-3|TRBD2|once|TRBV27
CASSPLGLAGATDTQYF
TGTGCCAGCAGTCCCCTTGGCCTAGCGGGAGCTACAGATACGCAGTATTTT
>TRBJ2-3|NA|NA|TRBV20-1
CSAPLGAGLDTQYF
TGCAGTGCTCCCTTGGGGGCAGGGCTAGATACGCAGTATTTT
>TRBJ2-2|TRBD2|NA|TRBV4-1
CASSHTSGGATGELFF
TGCGCCAGCAGCCATACTAGCGGGGGGGCCACCGGGGAGCTGTTTTTT
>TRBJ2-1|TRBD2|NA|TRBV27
CASSLGLREDYNEQFF
TGTGCCAGCAGTTTAGGTCTGCGGGAGGATTACAATGAGCAGTTCTTC
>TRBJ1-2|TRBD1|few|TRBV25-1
CASSEDRGSDYGYTF
TGTGCCAGCAGCGAGGACAGGGGGTCAGACTATGGCTACACCTTC
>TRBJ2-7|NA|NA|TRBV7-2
CASLQGGVGPYEQYF
TGTGCCAGCCTCCAGGGGGGGGTTGGTCCTTACGAGCAGTACTTC
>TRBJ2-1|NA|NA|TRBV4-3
CASSYLTGSSYNERFF
TGCGCCAGCAGCTATTTGACTGGTAGCTCCTACAATGAGCGGTTCTTC
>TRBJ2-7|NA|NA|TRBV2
CASNGRSDEQYF
TGTGCCAGCAATGGCAGGTCGGACGAGCAGTACTTC
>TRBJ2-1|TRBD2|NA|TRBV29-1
CSVEGTSGISYNEQFF
TGCAGCGTTGAAGGGACTAGCGGGATCTCCTACAATGAGCAGTTCTTC
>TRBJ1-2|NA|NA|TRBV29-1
CSVEDLGGANGYTF
TGCAGCGTTGAAGATCTCGGGGGGGCCAATGGCTACACCTTC
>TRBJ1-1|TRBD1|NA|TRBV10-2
CASRQGGGGTEAFF
TGCGCCAGCAGGCAGGGGGGGGGAGGCACTGAAGCTTTCTTT
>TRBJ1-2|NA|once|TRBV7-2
CASSLRPPLNYGYTF
TGTGCCAGCAGCTTGCGGCCACCCCTTAACTATGGCTACACCTTC
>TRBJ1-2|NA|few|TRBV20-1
CSAPLVGNYGYTF
TGCAGTGCTCCACTGGTAGGGAACTATGGCTACACCTTC
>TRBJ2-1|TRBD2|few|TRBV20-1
CSARLAGNNEQFF
TGCAGTGCTAGGCTAGCGGGCAATAATGAGCAGTTCTTC
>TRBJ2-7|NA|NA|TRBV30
CAWSAMGSEQYF
TGTGCCTGGAGTGCTATGGGCTCGGAGCAGTACTTC
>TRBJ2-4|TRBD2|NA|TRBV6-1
CASSLGRREEQYF
TGTGCCAGCAGTCTGGGACGTCGGGAGGAGCAGTACTTC
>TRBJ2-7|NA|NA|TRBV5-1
CASSKRQEKTYEQYF
TGCGCCAGCAGCAAAAGGCAGGAAAAAACCTACGAGCAGTACTTC
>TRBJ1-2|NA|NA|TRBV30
CAWSFGNYGYTF
TGTGCCTGGAGTTTCGGTAACTATGGCTACACCTTC
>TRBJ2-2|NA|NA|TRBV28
CASSLISSWGTGELFF
TGTGCCAGCAGTTTAATAAGTAGCTGGGGCACCGGGGAGCTGTTTTTT
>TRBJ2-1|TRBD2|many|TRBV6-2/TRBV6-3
CASSYSGSSYNEQFF
TGTGCCAGCAGCTATAGCGGGAGCTCCTACAATGAGCAGTTCTTC
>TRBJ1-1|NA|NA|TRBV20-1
CSASQSYGDTEAFF
TGCAGTGCTAGCCAATCCTATGGGGACACTGAAGCTTTCTTT
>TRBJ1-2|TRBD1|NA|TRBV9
CASSVGTGKYGYTF
TGTGCCAGCAGCGTAGGGACAGGGAAGTATGGCTACACCTTC
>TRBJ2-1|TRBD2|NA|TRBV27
CASSLLETSRHEQFF
TGTGCCAGCAGTTTGTTGGAGACTAGCAGGCATGAGCAGTTCTTC
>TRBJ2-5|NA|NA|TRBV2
CASSEAGGLQETQYF
TGTGCCAGCAGTGAAGCCGGGGGCCTTCAAGAGACCCAGTACTTC
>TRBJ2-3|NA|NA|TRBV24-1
CATSDLHSKADTQYF
TGTGCCACCAGTGATTTGCATTCAAAGGCAGATACGCAGTATTTT
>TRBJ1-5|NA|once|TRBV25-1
CASSEATGTVNQPQHF
TGTGCCAGCAGTGAAGCCACCGGGACGGTCAATCAGCCCCAGCATTTT
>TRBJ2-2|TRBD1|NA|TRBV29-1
CSINRGGGELFF
TGCAGCATTAACAGGGGCGGCGGGGAGCTGTTTTTT
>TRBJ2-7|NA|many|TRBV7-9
CASSPEGGIQIYEQYF
TGTGCCAGCAGCCCCGAGGGTGGGATCCAGATCTACGAGCAGTACTTC
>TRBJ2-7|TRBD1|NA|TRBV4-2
CASSQDWDRADEQYF
TGTGCCAGCAGCCAAGATTGGGACAGGGCCGACGAGCAGTACTTC
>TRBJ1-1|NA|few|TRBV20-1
CSAEGNTEAFF
TGCAGTGCTGAGGGGAACACTGAAGCTTTCTTT
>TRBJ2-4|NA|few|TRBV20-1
CSAFVAKNIQYF
TGCAGTGCTTTCGTAGCCAAAAACATTCAGTACTTC
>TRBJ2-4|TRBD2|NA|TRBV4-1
CASSQDFLGTSGRHIQYF
TGCGCCAGCAGCCAAGATTTTTTAGGGACTAGCGGGAGGCACATTCAGTACTTC
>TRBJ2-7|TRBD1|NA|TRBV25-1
CASSPVFGTGSHEQYF
TGTGCCAGCAGCCCAGTTTTCGGGACAGGGTCACACGAGCAGTACTTC
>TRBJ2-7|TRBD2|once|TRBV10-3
CATVAGGTYEQYF
TGTGCCACGGTAGCGGGGGGTACCTACGAGCAGTACTTC
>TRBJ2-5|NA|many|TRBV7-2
CASSLRGETQYF
TGTGCCAGCAGCTTAAGGGGAGAGACCCAGTACTTC
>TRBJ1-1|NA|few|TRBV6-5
CASSFRAEAFF
TGTGCCAGCAGTTTTCGAGCTGAAGCTTTCTTT
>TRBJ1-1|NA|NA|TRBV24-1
CATSDLNPNTDAFF
TGTGCCACCAGTGATTTGAACCCGAACACTGATGCTTTCTTT
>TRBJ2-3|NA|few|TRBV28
CASSRLALGDTQYF
TGTGCCAGCAGTCGGTTAGCGTTGGGGGATACGCAGTATTTT
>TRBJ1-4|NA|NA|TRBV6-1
CASSLGAGTTNEKLFF
TGTGCCAGCAGTTTAGGGGCGGGGACAACTAATGAAAAACTGTTTTTT
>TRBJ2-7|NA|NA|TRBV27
CASSYKGTYEQYF
TGTGCCAGCAGTTATAAGGGAACGTACGAGCAGTACTTC
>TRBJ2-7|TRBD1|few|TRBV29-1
CSAGTGSAYEQYF
TGCAGCGCCGGGACAGGGAGCGCCTACGAGCAGTACTTC
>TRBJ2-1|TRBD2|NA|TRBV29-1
CSVGGGLWEQFF
TGCAGCGTCGGGGGGGGATTGTGGGAGCAGTTCTTC
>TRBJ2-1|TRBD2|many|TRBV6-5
CASSYSTSGGYNEQFF
TGTGCCAGCAGTTACTCGACTAGCGGGGGTTACAATGAGCAGTTCTTC
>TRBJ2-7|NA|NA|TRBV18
CASSPPTGSEQYF
TGTGCCAGCTCACCACCTACAGGGTCCGAGCAGTACTTC
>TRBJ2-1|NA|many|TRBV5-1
CASSLARGNEQFF
TGTGCCAGCAGCCTAGCAAGGGGCAATGAGCAGTTCTTC
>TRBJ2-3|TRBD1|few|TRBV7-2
CASSLGGTGGDTQYF
TGTGCCAGCAGCTTAGGGGGGACAGGAGGAGATACGCAGTATTTT